This T cell receptor beta chain appears in the sequencing data of a study of PD-1 blockade in classical Hodgkin lymphoma. Study overall: The nivolumab dose that patients received was 3 mg/kg, given intravenously every 2 weeks. Study conclusions and caveats: CD4+ TCR diversity, unlike CD8+, rose significantly by C4D1. Newly diagnosed patients were reported to start with lower TCR diversity than healthy donors.

Every single patient, without exception, relapsed after autologous stem cell transplantation, and brentuximab vedotin exposure varied. Patients reached a best response of complete response, partial response or progressive disease. With regard to this clone: Its antigen remains unknown. At one boundary the junction diverges from the germline segment, which might be a read error.

TCRdb keeps only in-frame clones here, not all; method: immunoSEQ multiplex PCR. Among 100,000 or so clones listed, approximately 90% were seen once. This specimen was peripheral blood mononuclear cells (PBMCs), taken before the second cycle of nivolumab. The clonotype originates from a human donor with classical Hodgkin lymphoma.

CDR3 loop: CAISETDSNQPQHF. CDR3 DNA sequence: TGTGCCATCAGTGAGACGGATAGCAATCAGCCCCAGCATTTT. The genes are TRBV6-5 and TRBJ1-5; D is undetermined. Germline CDR1 is MNHEY and CDR2 is SVGAGI. This CDR3 region has 14 residues.